This TCR beta chain was retrieved from a study of cytomegalovirus exposure and HLA in healthy donors (dated by TCRdb to between 2016 and 2019). For the wider study: An earlier analysis of roughly 610 of the donors reported under 300 Gb of sequence data and about 120 million unique TCR beta sequences obtained from about 180 million T cells. An early release covering some 640 HLA-typed donors comprised 300 to 350 gigabases of sequencing data and 85 million to 100 million unique TCR sequences. Of the roughly 400 genotyped donors, approximately 82% fell in the genetic ancestry cluster associated with self-reported Caucasian donors. The study aimed to test whether cataloging public T cell receptors could reveal signatures of past pathogen exposure. Using immunosequencing, the study profiled T cell repertoires from 640 or so subjects and related those repertoires to cytomegalovirus serostatus. Besides the first cohort of 500 to 700 subjects, a separate validation cohort made up of roughly 120 different subjects was used. To predict cytomegalovirus infection status, the study combined high-throughput TCR immunosequencing, statistical association of individual TCRs with disease status, and machine learning. In a later analysis, previously published TCR beta repertoires from 500 to 750 donors were re-analyzed and high-resolution HLA genotyping was added so that TCR occurrence patterns could be studied. Rather than using new phenotypic data, the later analysis identified candidate immune exposures from TCR beta sequences and from how often those sequences occurred across donors. In an earlier analysis of 550 to 700 of the donors, high-throughput TCR beta sequencing was used to judge whether each TCR beta V gene segment behaved as functional or pseudogenic. Donor age, sex, ethnicity and CMV serostatus were compiled alongside the repertoire data. A later genetic analysis took genome-wide SNP genotypes for about 65% of the 666 donors and used that subset as a discovery cohort. Every discovery cohort repertoire had been produced on one sequencing platform. Both class I and class II loci were covered by HLA typing, at four-digit resolution. Typing coverage varied by locus: roughly 620-640 donors for A, B, C, DRB1 and DQB1; about 520 for DQA1; approximately 570 for DPA1; 450 to 480 for DPB1. Because of strong linkage in the cohort, roughly 5 DR-DQ haplotypes were treated as single units for association and clustering. Among roughly 400 genotyped donors of the cohort, an average of approximately 240,000 unique TCR beta nucleotide sequences were sequenced per donor, 15% to 20% of them non-productive.

Libraries were built with the immunoSEQ multiplex PCR assay. The multiplex PCR relied on a mix of 60 forward primers for TCR Vbeta segments and 13 reverse primers for TCR Jbeta segments. The CDR3 region of rearranged TCR beta genes was amplified from genomic DNA with a multiplex PCR assay. The Illumina HiSeq System was used to sequence the amplified TCR beta libraries as 87-base-pair reads. On the study's bioinformatics: A later analysis tallied roughly 78 million unique TCR beta chains across the 666 repertoires, and approximately 9.9 million of those chains were shared by two or more donors. Raw reads were error-corrected and collapsed into unique sequences by a nearest-neighbor algorithm in which closely related sequences were merged to remove PCR and sequencing errors. CDR3 sequences were aligned to IMGT reference sequences to assign V, D and J gene segments. For a sequence to be retained, a match of at least six nucleotides to both a V gene segment and a J gene segment was required. A rearrangement counted as productive if the CDR3 had no stop codons and remained in frame with V and J, and every other rearrangement counted as non-productive. Following IMGT convention, CDR3 was defined as the stretch from the second conserved V-encoded cysteine up to the conserved J-encoded phenylalanine. In an earlier analysis of more than 550 of the donors, sequences lacking an unambiguous match to a single V gene segment were excluded. An earlier analysis of a few hundred of the donors called V segments functional above 56.7% productive rearrangements and segregating when the between-donor standard deviation exceeded 5%. A statistical classification framework was built for diagnosing cytomegalovirus status from the catalog of TCR beta chain sequences. V and J gene assignment, in a later analysis, came from comparing TCR nucleotide sequences with IMGT/GENE-DB human TR gene sequences. Using the TCRdist pipeline, a later analysis assigned CDR3 sequences along with most-parsimonious VDJ recombination scenarios. A later analysis defined each TCR beta chain by its CDR3 amino acid sequence plus V-gene family, and excluded reads lacking a unique V-gene family. In a later analysis, 500 to 700 highly shared, low-generation-probability nucleotide sequences were removed to address suspected cross-contamination and a sequencing artifact. A later analysis calculated a clonal expansion index for each public chain from normalized within-repertoire ranks of inferred template counts. Generation probabilities in a later analysis came from a VDJ recombination model fitted to out-of-frame rearrangements, and those results were checked against IGoR. In a later analysis, hypergeometric tests were used to score TCR-TCR, TCR-HLA and TCR-CMV co-occurrence, with a repertoire-size bias correction applied to TCR pairs. False discovery rates were estimated in a later analysis by permuting HLA or CMV assignments 20 times. In a later analysis, co-occurring TCRs were grouped with DBSCAN, and TCRdist sequence similarity was added when clustering was performed within HLA-allele-positive subsets. Co-occurrence clustering excluded repertoires with fewer than 30,000 or more than 120,000 public chains, plus five with anomalous nucleotide sharing. Sourced from immuneACCESS, this table was stored by TCRdb with only in-frame sequences that have V and J called. A share of the clones is absent; for the studies checked, an unresolved V gene accounts for under half, and the remainder has no known explanation. D and trimming were read from the DNA, whereas the V and J calls and clone size are those reported in that table. Within this sample are about 150,000 clones, with roughly 72% of them counted one time only. The ten largest clonotypes hold roughly 2.2% of the sample.

Relative to germline, V is missing 4 bases and J is missing 7 bases, with 6 bases of the junction outside any gene match. CDR1 LGHNT and CDR2 FRNRAP were looked up in the germline V gene. Counted from cysteine to phenylalanine, this CDR3 has 14 amino acids. The sequence is cut down to CDR3 DNA, 42 bases in frame from base 1. Broad study findings and their caveats: In a later analysis, 16,951 TCR beta sequences were associated with specific HLA alleles at a false discovery rate of 0.05. In a later genetic analysis, fewer N-insertions in productive TCRs were reported among donors in an Asian-associated ancestry cluster than the roughly 700-donor mean. In an earlier analysis of fewer than 700 of the donors, most TCR beta V segments appeared in productive rearrangements about 87% or about 30% of the time, broadly matching IMGT annotations. Immune exposure information for the cohort was limited to CMV serostatus. A later analysis found that most CMV-associated TCR beta chains appeared HLA-restricted, with HLA associations seemingly driven largely by CMV exposure. A later analysis found that TCR association rates varied across HLA loci, with DRB1 alleles showing the most associated TCRs and HLA-C alleles the fewest. Sequencing depth was assumed to be roughly uniform across donors in the presence/absence analyses, though that assumption may not hold. Correlated functional status among segregating V segments might reflect linkage disequilibrium, but an unknown experimental factor could not be ruled out. This cohort had only TCR beta chains sequenced, and the lack of alpha or paired-chain data limited which features could be detected. In a later analysis, several top co-occurrence clusters were reported to appear linked to parvovirus B19, influenza, CMV and Epstein-Barr virus. Because counts were too low, about 18 rarely observed V segments, including chromosome 9 orphons, were left out of the earlier analysis of a few hundred of the donors. Compared with equally common non-associated chains, HLA-associated TCR beta chains in a later analysis were more clonally expanded and had lower generation probabilities. In vitro tests confirmed that a few of the cytomegalovirus-associated TCR beta chains recognize cytomegalovirus antigens. A later genetic analysis associated a missense DCLRE1C variant with V-gene and J-gene trimming of TCR beta chains, and an independent cohort replicated the association. Some IMGT-functional V segments, including TRBV6-2 and TRBV6-3, could not be told apart with the 87-base-pair reads, so those segments were excluded. It was suggested by the authors that the approach could potentially be generalized to other disease states and immunological phenotypes. In both the original and validation cohorts, the classifier was reported to diagnose cytomegalovirus status with high specificity and sensitivity. A cluster of highly shared sequence variants was judged likely to represent a technical artifact of the sequencing pipeline. Because HLA typing was missing for some donors at each locus, association tests included only the typed subset. When HLA alleles, especially DR and DQ, strongly co-occurred, attributing TCR associations to individual alleles was difficult. A further reported finding was that TCR beta sequences accurately predicted the HLA-A and HLA-B alleles for most subjects in the first cohort. Across donors, most TCR sequences were observed very rarely, whereas some public TCRs were present in many individuals. The study gave a list of about 170 TCR beta chains associated with cytomegalovirus.

The cohort was made up of roughly 670 healthy bone marrow donors. At the time of sampling, all cohort members were nominally healthy, though unrecorded immune exposures were likely present. The donor was CMV seronegative and belonged to the group of 350 or so seronegative cohort members. A peripheral blood sample was collected from each donor, and TCR beta sequencing was performed on peripheral blood mononuclear cells. The Qiagen DNeasy Blood Extraction Kit was used to extract genomic DNA from the blood cell samples. A remark on this clone: The clone's antigen remains unknown. No base qualities exist here, and no much larger clone lies one base off it.

The receptor chain draws on TRBV12-5 and TRBJ2-1; TRBD2 matches 8 bases in the middle. This TCR derives from a man aged 25-40 years in good health and CMV-seronegative. Sequencing was performed on PBMCs. The CDR3 reads CASGSGGGWNEQFF. The sequence in DNA is TGTGCTAGTGGTTCCGGCGGGGGGTGGAATGAGCAGTTCTTC. Reference TRBV12-5 and TRBJ2-1 proteins supply the regions before and after the CDR3; the full variable domain is: DARVTQTPRHKVTEMGQEVTMRCQPILGHNTVFWYRQTMMQGLELLAYFRNRAPLDDSGMPKDRFSAEMPDATLATLKIQPSEPRDSAVYFCASGSGGGWNEQFFGPGTRLTVL.